One sample yielded the 7 T cell receptor beta chains listed below, sequenced in a study of cytomegalovirus exposure and HLA in healthy donors. The PCR contained 60 Vbeta and 13 Jbeta primers. Generated by immunoSEQ multiplex PCR, the TCRdb table keeps only in-frame clones and is missing some. The data show approximately 160,000 clones, around 77% seen once. Sequencing used PBMCs. All receptors derive from a woman under 40 in good health and CMV-seronegative.

The chain links TRBV19 to TRBJ1-5, with D tentatively TRBD1 (6 bases). V was cut by 5 bases and J by 5 bases, with 10 bases left in between. Germline V gene sequence: CDR1 LNHDA, CDR2 SQIVND (reference sequence). CDR3 length: 13 residues. The CDR3 loop reads CASSGYRDQPQHF. The CDR3 bases are TGTGCCAGTAGTGGATACAGGGATCAGCCCCAGCATTTT.

The chain has TRBV29-1 and TRBJ2-3; TRBD2 is a possible D gene (6 bases). Trimming removed 6 bases from V and 4 bases from J, with 14 bases in between. The germline V gene encodes CDR1 SQVTM and CDR2 ANQGSEA. CDR3 length: 13 amino acids. CDR3 loop: CSVKAGGADTQYF. CDR3 in DNA: TGCAGCGTGAAAGCGGGTGGGGCAGATACGCAGTATTTT.

This sequence joins TRBV4-1 and TRBJ1-5; 10 positions agree with TRBD1. This CDR3 is 16 amino acids long. Per the germline V gene, CDR1 is MGHRA and CDR2 is YSYEKL. With V trimmed by 3 bases and J by 5 bases, 7 bases remained unmatched. The CDR3 loop reads CASSQGRQGADQPQHF. Written as DNA, the CDR3 is TGCGCCAGCAGCCAGGGACGACAGGGGGCGGATCAGCCCCAGCATTTT.

V is TRBV19 and J is TRBJ1-1; tentatively, D is TRBD1 (6 bases). The germline V gene has CDR1 LNHDA and CDR2 SQIVND (reference sequence). The CDR3 runs 16 residues. The V end lost 3 bases, the J end lost 4 bases, and 18 bases lay between the germline ends. CDR3 coding DNA: TGTGCCAGTAGTATCCACCGGGACATACCCGTCACTGAAGCTTTCTTT. It specifies CASSIHRDIPVTEAFF.

The V and J genes are TRBV9 and TRBJ2-7; 13 nucleotides align to TRBD2. V shed 4 bases, J shed 5 bases, and the junction held 9 bases outside the gene matches. Germline lookup yields CDR1 SGDLS and CDR2 YYNGEE. This CDR3 contains 16 residues. The CDR3 DNA follows: TGTGCCAGCAGCCCTACCCGACTAGCGGGAGGCCACGAGCAGTACTTC. This sequence encodes CASSPTRLAGGHEQYF.

The sample holds one count of this clone. This chain connects TRBV5-5 to TRBJ1-2; the match to TRBD1 covers 9 bases. The CDR3 extends over 17 amino acids. With 4 bases clipped from V and 3 bases from J, the junction kept 13 bases outside the gene matches. Germline values: CDR1 SGHKS, CDR2 YYEKEE (reference sequence). The CDR3 loop reads CASSSRDRVLTDYGYTF. The CDR3 DNA sequence: TGTGCCAGCAGCAGCCGGGACAGGGTCCTCACGGACTATGGCTACACCTTC. Looking up the rest from reference TRBV5-5 and TRBJ1-2 gives the full variable domain: DAGVTQSPTHLIKTRGQQVTLRCSPISGHKSVSWYQQVLGQGPQFIFQYYEKEERGRGNFPDRFSARQFPNYSSELNVNALLLGDSALYLCASSSRDRVLTDYGYTFGSGTRLTVV.

This clone occurred a few times. This chain connects TRBV14 to TRBJ1-6, with D unclear. V was cut by 0 bases and J by 7 bases, with 10 bases left in between. The CDR3 spans 15 residues. CDR1 is SGHDN and CDR2 is FVKESK in the germline V gene. CDR3 region: CASSQDWGGNSPLHF. Written as DNA, the CDR3 is TGTGCCAGCAGCCAAGATTGGGGAGGGAATTCACCCCTCCACTTT.